This T cell receptor (beta chain) was sequenced during a study of cytomegalovirus exposure and HLA in healthy donors. Donors had nominal health at sampling but likely had unrecorded immune exposures. Study-level results: V- and J-gene trimming in TCR beta was tied to a missense DCLRE1C variant by an analysis performed later. TCR beta sequences reportedly predicted the HLA-A and HLA-B alleles of most subjects accurately. About 87% or about 30% of the time was how often most TCR beta V segments were productive, according to an earlier analysis.

The germline CDR1 and CDR2 sequences are MGHRA and YSYEKL. Trimming stripped 4 bases from V and 0 bases from J, with 14 bases between. The CDR3 length is 16 residues. A multiplex PCR was run with 60 Vbeta primers and 13 Jbeta primers. Produced via immunoSEQ multiplex PCR; TCRdb's table is partial and in-frame only. The table records 150,000 to 200,000 clones, approximately 80% of them present only once. As for this clone: No antigen is known for it.

J is TRBJ2-3 and V is TRBV4-1, with D perhaps matching TRBD2 (5 bases). Input material: PBMCs. This TCR was recovered from a young woman in good health and CMV-seropositive. CDR3 DNA sequence: TGCGCCAGCAGCCGGCCCGGGGAAGCTAGCACAGATACGCAGTATTTT. This gives the protein CASSRPGEASTDTQYF.